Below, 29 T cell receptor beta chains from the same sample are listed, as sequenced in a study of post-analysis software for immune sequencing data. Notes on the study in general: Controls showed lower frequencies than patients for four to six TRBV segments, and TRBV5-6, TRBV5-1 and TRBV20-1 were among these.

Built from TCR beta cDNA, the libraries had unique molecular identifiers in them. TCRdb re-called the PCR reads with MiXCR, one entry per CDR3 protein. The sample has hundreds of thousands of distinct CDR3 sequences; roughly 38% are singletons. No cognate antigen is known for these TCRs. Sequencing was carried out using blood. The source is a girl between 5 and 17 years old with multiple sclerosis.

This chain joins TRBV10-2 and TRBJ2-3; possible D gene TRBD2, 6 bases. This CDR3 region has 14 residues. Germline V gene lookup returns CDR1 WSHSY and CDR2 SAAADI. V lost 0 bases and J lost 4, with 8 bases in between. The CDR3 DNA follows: TGCGCCAGCAGTGAGTCGAGGAGGGCAGATACGCAGTATTTT. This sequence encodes CASSESRRADTQYF.

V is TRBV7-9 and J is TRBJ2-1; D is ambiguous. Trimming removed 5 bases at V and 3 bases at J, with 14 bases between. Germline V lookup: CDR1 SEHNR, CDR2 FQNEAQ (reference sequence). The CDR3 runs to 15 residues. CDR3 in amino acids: CASSLIARGYNEQFF. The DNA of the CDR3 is TGTGCCAGCAGCCTAATAGCCCGCGGCTACAATGAGCAGTTCTTC.

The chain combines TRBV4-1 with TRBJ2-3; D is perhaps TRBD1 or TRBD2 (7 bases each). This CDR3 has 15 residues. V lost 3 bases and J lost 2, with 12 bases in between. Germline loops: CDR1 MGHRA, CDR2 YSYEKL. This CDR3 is CASSHAGGDTDTQYF. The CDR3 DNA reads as TGCGCCAGCAGCCACGCAGGGGGGGACACAGATACGCAGTATTTT.

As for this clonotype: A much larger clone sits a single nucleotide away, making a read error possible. In DNA form, the CDR3 reads TGCGCCAGCAACTTGCTCTCCGCCTACGAGCAGTACTTC. The encoded protein is CASNLLSAYEQYF. The V call is TRBV5-1, the J call TRBJ2-5; D remains ambiguous. The DNA end is more similar to TRBJ2-7, so the J call may be wrong. There are 13 residues in the CDR3. CDR1 and CDR2 (germline): SGHRS, YFSETQ.

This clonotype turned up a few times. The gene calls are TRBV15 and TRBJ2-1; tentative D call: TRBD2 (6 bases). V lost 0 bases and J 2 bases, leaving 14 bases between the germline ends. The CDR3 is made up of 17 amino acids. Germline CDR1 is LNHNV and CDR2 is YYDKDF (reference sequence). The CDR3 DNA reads TGTGCCACCAGCAGAGAAGATCCGGGGGTACCCTACAATGAGCAGTTCTTC. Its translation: CATSREDPGVPYNEQFF. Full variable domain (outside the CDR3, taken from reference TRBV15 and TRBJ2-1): DAMVIQNPRYQVTQFGKPVTLSCSQTLNHNVMYWYQQKSSQAPKLLFHYYDKDFNNEADTPDNFQSRRPNTSFCFLDIRSPGLGDTAMYLCATSREDPGVPYNEQFFGPGTRLTVL.

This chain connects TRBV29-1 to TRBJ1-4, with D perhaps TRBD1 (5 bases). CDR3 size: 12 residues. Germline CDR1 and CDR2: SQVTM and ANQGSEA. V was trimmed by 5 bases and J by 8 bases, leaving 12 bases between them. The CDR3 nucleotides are TGCAGCGTTCAGACAGTAGGCGAAAAACTGTTTTTT. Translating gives CSVQTVGEKLFF.

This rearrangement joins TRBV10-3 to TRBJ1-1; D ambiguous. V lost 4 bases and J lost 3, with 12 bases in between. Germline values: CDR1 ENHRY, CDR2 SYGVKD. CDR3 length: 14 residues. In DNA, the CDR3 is TGTGCCATCAGTGTCAGGTGGGAGGACACTGAAGCTTTCTTT. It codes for CAISVRWEDTEAFF.

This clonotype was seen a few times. CDR3 sequence: CASRNRAGRTDTQYF. As DNA, the CDR3 is TGTGCCAGCAGGAATCGAGCGGGGCGCACAGATACGCAGTATTTT. This chain joins TRBV7-2 and TRBJ2-3, with 7 bases that match TRBD2. Germline CDR1 and CDR2: SGHTA and FQGNSA. Trimming cost V 6 bases and J 1 base; bases outside gene matches: 7. The CDR3 runs to 15 residues.

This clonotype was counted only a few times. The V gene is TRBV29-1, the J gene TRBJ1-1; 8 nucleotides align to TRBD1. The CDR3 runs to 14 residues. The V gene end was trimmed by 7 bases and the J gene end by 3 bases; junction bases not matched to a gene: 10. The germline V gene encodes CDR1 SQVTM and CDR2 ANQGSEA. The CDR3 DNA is TGCAGCGCCGGGCCAGGGGGCGAGTACACTGAAGCTTTCTTT. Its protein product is CSAGPGGEYTEAFF.

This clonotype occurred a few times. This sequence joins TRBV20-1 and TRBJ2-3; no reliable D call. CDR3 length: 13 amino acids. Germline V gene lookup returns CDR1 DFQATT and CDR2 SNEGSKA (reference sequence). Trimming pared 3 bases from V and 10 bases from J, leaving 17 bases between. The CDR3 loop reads CSARLPGSLAQYF. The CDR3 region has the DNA TGCAGTGCTAGGCTTCCGGGCTCCCTGGCGCAGTATTTT.

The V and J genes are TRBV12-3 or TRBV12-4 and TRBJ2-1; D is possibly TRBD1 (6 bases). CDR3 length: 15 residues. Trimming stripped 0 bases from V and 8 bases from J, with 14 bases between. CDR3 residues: CASSLAWTAMDEQFF. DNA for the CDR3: TGTGCCAGCAGTTTAGCGTGGACAGCCATGGATGAGCAGTTCTTC.

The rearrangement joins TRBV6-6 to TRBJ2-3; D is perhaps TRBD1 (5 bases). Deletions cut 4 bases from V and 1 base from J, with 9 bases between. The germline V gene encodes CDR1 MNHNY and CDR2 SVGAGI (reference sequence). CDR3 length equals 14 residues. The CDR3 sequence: CASSWGGRTDTQYF. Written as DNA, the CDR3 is TGTGCCAGCAGTTGGGGCGGACGCACAGATACGCAGTATTTT.

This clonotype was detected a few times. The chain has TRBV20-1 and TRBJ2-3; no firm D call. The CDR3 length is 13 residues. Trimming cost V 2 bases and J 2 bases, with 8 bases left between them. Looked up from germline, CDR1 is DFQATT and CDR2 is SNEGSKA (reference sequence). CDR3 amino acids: CSARRRYTDTQYF. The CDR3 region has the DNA TGCAGTGCTAGAAGGCGATACACAGATACGCAGTATTTT.

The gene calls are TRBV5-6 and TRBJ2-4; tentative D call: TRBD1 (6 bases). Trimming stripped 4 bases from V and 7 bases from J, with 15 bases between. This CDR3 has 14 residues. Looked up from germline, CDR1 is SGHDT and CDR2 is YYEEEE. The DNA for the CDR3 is TGTGCCAGCAGCCCACAGGGAATGGGGAACATTCAGTACTTC. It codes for CASSPQGMGNIQYF.

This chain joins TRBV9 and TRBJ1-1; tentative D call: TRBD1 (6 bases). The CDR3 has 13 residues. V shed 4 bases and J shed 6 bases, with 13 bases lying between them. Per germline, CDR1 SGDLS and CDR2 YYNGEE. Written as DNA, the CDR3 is TGTGCCAGCAGCCCTACGGCAGGGGCTGAAGCTTTCTTT. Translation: CASSPTAGAEAFF.

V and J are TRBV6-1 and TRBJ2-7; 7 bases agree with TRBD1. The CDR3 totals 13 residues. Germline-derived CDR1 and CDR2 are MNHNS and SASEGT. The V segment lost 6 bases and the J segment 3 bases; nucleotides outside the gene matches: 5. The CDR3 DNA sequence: TGTGCCAGCAGGGGACAGAGGGACTACGAGCAGTACTTC. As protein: CASRGQRDYEQYF.

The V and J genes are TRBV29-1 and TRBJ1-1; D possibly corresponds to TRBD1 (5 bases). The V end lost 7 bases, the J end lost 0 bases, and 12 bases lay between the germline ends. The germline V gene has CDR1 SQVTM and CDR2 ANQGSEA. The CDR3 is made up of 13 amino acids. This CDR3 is CSGATDLNTEAFF. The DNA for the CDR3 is TGCAGCGGTGCGACAGATCTGAACACTGAAGCTTTCTTT.

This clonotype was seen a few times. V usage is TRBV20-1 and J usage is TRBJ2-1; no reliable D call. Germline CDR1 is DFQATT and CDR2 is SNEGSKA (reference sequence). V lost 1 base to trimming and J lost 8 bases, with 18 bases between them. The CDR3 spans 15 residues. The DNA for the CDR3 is TGCAGTGCTAGAGGGACCTACCGCCGAGAGGATGAGCAGTTCTTC. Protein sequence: CSARGTYRREDEQFF.

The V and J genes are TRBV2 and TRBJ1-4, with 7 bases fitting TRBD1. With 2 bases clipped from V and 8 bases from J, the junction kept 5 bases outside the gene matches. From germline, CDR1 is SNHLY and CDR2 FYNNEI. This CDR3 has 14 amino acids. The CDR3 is CASSERRGREKLFF. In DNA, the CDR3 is TGTGCCAGCAGTGAAAGAAGGGGGCGGGAAAAACTGTTTTTT.

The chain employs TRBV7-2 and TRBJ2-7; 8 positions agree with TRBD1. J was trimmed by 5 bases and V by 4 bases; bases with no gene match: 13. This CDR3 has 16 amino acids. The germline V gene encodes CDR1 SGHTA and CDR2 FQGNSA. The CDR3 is CASSSEVQGGFHEQYF. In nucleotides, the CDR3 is TGTGCCAGCAGCTCAGAGGTACAGGGGGGTTTTCACGAGCAGTACTTC.

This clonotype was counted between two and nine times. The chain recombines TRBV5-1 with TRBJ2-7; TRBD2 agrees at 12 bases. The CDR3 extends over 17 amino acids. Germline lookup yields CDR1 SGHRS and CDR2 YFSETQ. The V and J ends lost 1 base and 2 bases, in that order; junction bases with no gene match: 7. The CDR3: CASSLLPTSGGTYEQYF. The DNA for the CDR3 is TGCGCCAGCAGCTTGCTTCCGACTAGCGGGGGCACCTACGAGCAGTACTTC.

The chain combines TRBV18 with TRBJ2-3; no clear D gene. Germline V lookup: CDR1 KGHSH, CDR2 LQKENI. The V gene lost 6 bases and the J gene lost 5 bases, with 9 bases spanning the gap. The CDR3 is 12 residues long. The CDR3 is CASSDPGDTQYF. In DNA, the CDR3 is TGTGCCAGCTCCGACCCGGGAGATACGCAGTATTTT.

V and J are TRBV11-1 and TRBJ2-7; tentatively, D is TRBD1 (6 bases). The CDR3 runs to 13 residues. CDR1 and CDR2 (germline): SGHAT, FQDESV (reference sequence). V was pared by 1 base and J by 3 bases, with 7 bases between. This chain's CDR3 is CASSLGDNYEQYF. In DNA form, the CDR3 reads TGTGCCAGCAGCTTAGGGGACAACTACGAGCAGTACTTC. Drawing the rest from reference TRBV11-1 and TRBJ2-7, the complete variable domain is EAEVAQSPRYKITEKSQAVAFWCDPISGHATLYWYRQILGQGPELLVQFQDESVVDDSQLPKDRFSAERLKGVDSTLKIQPAELGDSAMYLCASSLGDNYEQYFGPGTRLTVT.

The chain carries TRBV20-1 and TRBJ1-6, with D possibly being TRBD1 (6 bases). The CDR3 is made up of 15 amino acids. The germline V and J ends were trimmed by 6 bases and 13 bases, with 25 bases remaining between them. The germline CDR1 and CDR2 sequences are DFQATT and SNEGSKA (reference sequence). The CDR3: CSAGDKGTPRRPLHF. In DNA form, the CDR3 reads TGCAGTGCCGGAGATAAAGGGACACCCCGGAGGCCCCTCCACTTT.

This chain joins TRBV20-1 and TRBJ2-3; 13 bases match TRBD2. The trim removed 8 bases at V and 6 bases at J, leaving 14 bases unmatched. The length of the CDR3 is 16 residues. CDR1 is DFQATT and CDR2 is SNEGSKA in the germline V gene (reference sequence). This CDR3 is CSPRLAGGPSPDTQYF. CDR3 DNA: TGCAGTCCCAGACTAGCGGGGGGCCCGTCGCCGGATACGCAGTATTTT.

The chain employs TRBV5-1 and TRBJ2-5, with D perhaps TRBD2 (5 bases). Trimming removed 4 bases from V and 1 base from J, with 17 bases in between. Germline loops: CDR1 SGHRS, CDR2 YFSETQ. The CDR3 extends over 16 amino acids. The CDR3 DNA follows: TGCGCCAGCAGCCCGCAGGTAGCGCAAAGCCAAGAGACCCAGTACTTC. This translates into CASSPQVAQSQETQYF.

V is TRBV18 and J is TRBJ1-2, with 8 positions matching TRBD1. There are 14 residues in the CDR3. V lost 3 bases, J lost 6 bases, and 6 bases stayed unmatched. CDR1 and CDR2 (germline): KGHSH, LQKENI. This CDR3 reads CASSPLGTGDGYTF. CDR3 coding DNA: TGTGCCAGCTCACCTTTGGGGACAGGCGATGGCTACACCTTC.

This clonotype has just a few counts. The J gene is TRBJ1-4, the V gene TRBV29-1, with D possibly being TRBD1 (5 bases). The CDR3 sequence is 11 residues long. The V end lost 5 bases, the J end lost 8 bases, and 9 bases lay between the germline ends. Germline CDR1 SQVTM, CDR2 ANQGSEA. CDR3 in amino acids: CSVFWGEKLFF. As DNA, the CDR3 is TGCAGCGTTTTTTGGGGCGAAAAACTGTTTTTT.

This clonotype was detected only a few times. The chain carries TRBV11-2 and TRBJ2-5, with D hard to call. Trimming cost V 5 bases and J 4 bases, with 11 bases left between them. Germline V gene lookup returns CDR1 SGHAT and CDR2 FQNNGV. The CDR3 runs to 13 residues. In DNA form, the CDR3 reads TGTGCCAGCAGCGTAACAGCCAGAGAGACCCAGTACTTC. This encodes CASSVTARETQYF.